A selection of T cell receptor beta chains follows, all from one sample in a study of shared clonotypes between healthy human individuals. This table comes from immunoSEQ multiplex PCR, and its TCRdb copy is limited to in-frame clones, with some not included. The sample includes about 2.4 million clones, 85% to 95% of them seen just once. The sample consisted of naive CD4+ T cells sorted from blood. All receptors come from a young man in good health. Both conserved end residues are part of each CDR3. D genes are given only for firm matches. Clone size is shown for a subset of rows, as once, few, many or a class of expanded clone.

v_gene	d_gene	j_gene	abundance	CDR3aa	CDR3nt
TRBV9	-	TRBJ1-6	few	CASSVDGDSPLHF	TGTGCCAGCAGCGTAGACGGAGATTCACCCCTCCACTTT
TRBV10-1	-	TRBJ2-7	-	CASSAGGYEQYF	TGCGCCAGCAGTGCGGGCGGATACGAGCAGTACTTC
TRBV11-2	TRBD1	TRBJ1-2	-	CASSPGTVYGYTF	TGTGCCAGCAGCCCCGGGACAGTCTATGGCTACACCTTC
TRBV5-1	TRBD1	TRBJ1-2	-	CASSVDRVDLHYGYTF	TGCGCCAGCAGCGTGGACAGGGTCGATCTCCACTATGGCTACACCTTC
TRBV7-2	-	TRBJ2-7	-	CASSLVGGSGGAYEQYF	TGTGCCAGCAGCTTAGTGGGTGGATCCGGGGGCGCTTACGAGCAGTACTTC
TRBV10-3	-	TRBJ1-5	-	CAISESGLRNQPQHF	TGTGCCATCAGTGAGTCAGGGCTGCGAAATCAGCCCCAGCATTTT
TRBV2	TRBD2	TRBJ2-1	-	CASSEPTSGGAYNEQFF	TGTGCCAGCAGTGAACCGACTAGCGGGGGGGCATACAATGAGCAGTTCTTC
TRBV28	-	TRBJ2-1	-	CASNSLYRESLWANEQFF	TGTGCCAGCAATTCACTATACAGGGAGTCCCTTTGGGCCAATGAGCAGTTCTTC
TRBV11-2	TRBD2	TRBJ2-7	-	CASSLDSGLAGVYEQYF	TGTGCCAGCAGCTTAGATTCCGGACTAGCGGGAGTCTACGAGCAGTACTTC
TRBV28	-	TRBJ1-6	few	CASSPRSTLHF	TGTGCCAGCAGCCCTCGGTCGACCCTCCACTTT
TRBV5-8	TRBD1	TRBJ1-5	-	CASSGDRGDQPQHF	TGTGCCAGCAGCGGGGACAGGGGCGATCAGCCCCAGCATTTT
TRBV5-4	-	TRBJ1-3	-	CASSLAISGNTIYF	TGTGCCAGCAGCTTGGCGATCTCTGGAAACACCATATATTTT
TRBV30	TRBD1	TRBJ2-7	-	CAWSPTGQGAGEQYF	TGTGCCTGGAGTCCAACTGGGCAGGGGGCGGGAGAGCAGTACTTC
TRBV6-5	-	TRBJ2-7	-	CASSYSGLQTYEQYF	TGTGCCAGCAGTTACTCGGGCCTACAAACCTACGAGCAGTACTTC
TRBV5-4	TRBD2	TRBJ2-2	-	CASSSRTSGSRTGELFF	TGTGCCAGCAGCTCGAGGACTAGCGGGAGTCGAACCGGGGAGCTGTTTTTT
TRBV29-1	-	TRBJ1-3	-	CSVGGGREVSGNTIYF	TGCAGCGTTGGCGGGGGGCGAGAGGTCTCTGGAAACACCATATATTTT
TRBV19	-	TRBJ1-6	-	CASSTGSGVHSPLHF	TGTGCCAGTAGTACCGGGTCAGGGGTACACTCACCCCTCCACTTT
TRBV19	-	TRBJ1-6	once	CASREFTYNSPLHF	TGTGCCAGTAGGGAGTTCACCTATAATTCACCCCTCCACTTT
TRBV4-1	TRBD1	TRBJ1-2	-	CASSHPDRPGGYGYTF	TGCGCCAGCAGCCACCCGGACAGGCCGGGGGGCTATGGCTACACCTTC
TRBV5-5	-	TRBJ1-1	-	CASSLAGVKPNTEAFF	TGTGCCAGCAGCTTGGCAGGGGTGAAACCGAACACTGAAGCTTTCTTT
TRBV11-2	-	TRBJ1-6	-	CASSRPGTANSPLHF	TGTGCCAGCAGCCGCCCCGGGACCGCTAATTCACCCCTCCACTTT
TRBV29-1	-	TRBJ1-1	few	CSVRSGLGTEAFF	TGCAGTGTTAGGTCAGGGTTGGGCACTGAAGCTTTCTTT
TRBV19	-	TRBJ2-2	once	CASSSVSGTGELFF	TGTGCCAGTAGTTCGGTTTCGGGCACCGGGGAGCTGTTTTTT
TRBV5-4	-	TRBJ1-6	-	CASSLPSRGSSYNSPLHF	TGTGCCAGCAGCTTGCCCAGCCGCGGGAGCTCCTATAATTCACCCCTCCACTTT
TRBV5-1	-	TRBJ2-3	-	CASSRQTTDTQYF	TGCGCCAGCAGTCGACAGACCACAGATACGCAGTATTTT
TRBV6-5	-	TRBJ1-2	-	CASRLLGTPGYTF	TGTGCCAGCAGACTCCTCGGGACTCCGGGCTACACCTTC
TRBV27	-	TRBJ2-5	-	CASSPGRHHPETQYF	TGTGCCAGCAGTCCCGGGCGACACCACCCAGAGACCCAGTACTTC
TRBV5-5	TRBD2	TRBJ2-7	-	CASNFASGTSFSHEQYF	TGTGCCAGCAACTTTGCCTCCGGGACTAGTTTCTCCCACGAGCAGTACTTC
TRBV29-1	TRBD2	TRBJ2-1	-	CSVEDGWLAGQYNEQFF	TGCAGCGTTGAAGATGGGTGGCTAGCGGGGCAATACAATGAGCAGTTCTTC
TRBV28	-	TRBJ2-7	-	CASSKQGGVYEQYF	TGTGCCAGCAGTAAACAGGGGGGGGTATACGAGCAGTACTTC
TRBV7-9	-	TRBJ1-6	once	CASSDSTGGLDSPLHF	TGTGCCAGCAGCGATAGTACGGGAGGTTTGGATTCACCCCTCCACTTT
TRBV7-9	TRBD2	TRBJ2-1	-	CASSLSGGSYNEQFF	TGTGCCAGCAGCTTGAGCGGGGGGTCCTACAATGAGCAGTTCTTC
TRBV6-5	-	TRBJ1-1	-	CASMVANTEAFF	TGTGCCAGCATGGTGGCGAACACTGAAGCTTTCTTT
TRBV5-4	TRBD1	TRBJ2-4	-	CASSSDRVNIQYF	TGTGCCAGCAGCTCGGACAGGGTCAACATTCAGTACTTC
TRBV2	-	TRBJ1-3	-	CASSEGSGNTIYF	TGTGCCAGCAGTGAAGGGTCCGGAAACACCATATATTTT
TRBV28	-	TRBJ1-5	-	CASTPDSYSNQPQHF	TGTGCCAGCACTCCGGACAGCTATAGCAATCAGCCCCAGCATTTT
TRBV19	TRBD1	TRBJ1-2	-	CASSASGTGLGYGYTF	TGTGCCAGCAGCGCCTCCGGGACAGGGCTTGGCTATGGCTACACCTTC
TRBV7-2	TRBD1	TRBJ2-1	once	CASRRTVPGQGDPNEQFF	TGTGCCAGCAGACGAACGGTCCCGGGACAGGGAGACCCGAATGAGCAGTTCTTC
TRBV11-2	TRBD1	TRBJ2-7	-	CASSFTGTGSYEQYF	TGTGCCAGCAGCTTCACCGGGACAGGGAGCTACGAGCAGTACTTC
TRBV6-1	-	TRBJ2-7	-	CASSSINYEQYF	TGTGCCAGCAGCTCGATAAACTACGAGCAGTACTTC
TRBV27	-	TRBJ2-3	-	CASTMGGRITDTQYF	TGTGCCAGCACCATGGGGGGGCGGATCACAGATACGCAGTATTTT
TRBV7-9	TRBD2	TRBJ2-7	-	CASRVAGSYEQYF	TGTGCCAGCAGAGTAGCGGGGTCCTACGAGCAGTACTTC
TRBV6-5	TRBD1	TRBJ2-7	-	CASSRGTGSSYEQYF	TGTGCCAGCAGTCGTGGGACAGGGAGCTCCTACGAGCAGTACTTC
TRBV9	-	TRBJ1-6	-	CASSVGQTNSPLHF	TGTGCCAGCAGCGTAGGACAAACTAATTCACCCCTCCACTTT
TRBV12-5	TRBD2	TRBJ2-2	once	CASGTGLAGNTGELFF	TGTGCTAGTGGTACCGGACTAGCGGGGAACACCGGGGAGCTGTTTTTT
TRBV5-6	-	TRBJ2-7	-	CASSFGQTYEQYF	TGTGCCAGCAGCTTTGGACAGACCTACGAGCAGTACTTC
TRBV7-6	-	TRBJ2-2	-	CASSLAPSGTGELFF	TGTGCCAGCAGCTTAGCCCCCAGTGGCACCGGGGAGCTGTTTTTT
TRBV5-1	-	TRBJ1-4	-	CASSLDYGSTNEKLFF	TGCGCCAGCAGCTTGGATTACGGGTCAACTAATGAAAAACTGTTTTTT
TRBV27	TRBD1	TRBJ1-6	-	CASSLVRTGALSPLHF	TGTGCCAGCAGTTTAGTAAGGACAGGAGCTCTTTCACCCCTCCACTTT